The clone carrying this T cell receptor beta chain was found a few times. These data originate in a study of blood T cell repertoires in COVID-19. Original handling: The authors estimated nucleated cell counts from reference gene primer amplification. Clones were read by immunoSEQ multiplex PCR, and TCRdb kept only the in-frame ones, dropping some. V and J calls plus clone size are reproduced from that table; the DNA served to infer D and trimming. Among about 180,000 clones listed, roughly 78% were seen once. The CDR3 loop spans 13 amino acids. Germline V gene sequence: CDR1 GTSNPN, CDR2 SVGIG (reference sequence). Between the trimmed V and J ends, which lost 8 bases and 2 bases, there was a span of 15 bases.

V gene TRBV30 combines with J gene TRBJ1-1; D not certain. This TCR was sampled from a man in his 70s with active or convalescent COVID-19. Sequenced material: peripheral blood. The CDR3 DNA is TGTGCCGTTGTTCCGAAGCGAAACACTGAAGCTTTCTTT. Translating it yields CAVVPKRNTEAFF.